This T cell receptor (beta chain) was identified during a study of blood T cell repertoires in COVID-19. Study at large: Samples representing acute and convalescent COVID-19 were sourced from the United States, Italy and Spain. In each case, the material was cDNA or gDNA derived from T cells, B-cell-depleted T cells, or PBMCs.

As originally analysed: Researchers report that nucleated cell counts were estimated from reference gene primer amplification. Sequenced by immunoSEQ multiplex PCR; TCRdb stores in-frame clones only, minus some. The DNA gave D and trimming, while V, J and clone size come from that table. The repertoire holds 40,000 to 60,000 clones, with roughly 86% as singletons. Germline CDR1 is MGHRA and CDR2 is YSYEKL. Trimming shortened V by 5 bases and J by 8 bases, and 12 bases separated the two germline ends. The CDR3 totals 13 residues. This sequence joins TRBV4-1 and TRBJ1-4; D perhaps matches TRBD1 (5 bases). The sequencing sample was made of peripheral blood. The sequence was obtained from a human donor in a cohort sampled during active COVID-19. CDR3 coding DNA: TGCGCCAGCAGCGTCACAGGCGGCGAAAAACTGTTTTTT. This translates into CASSVTGGEKLFF.